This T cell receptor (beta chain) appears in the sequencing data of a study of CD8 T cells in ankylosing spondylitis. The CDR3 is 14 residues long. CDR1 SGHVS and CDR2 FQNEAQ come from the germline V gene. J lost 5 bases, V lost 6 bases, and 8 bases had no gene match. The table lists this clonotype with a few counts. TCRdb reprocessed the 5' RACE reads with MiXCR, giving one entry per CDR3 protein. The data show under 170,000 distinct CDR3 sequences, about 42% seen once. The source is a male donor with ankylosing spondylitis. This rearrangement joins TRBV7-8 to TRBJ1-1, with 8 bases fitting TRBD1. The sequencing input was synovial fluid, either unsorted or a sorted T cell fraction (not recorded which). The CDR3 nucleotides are TGTGCCAGCAGTCCTAGACAGGGGTATACTGAAGCTTTCTTT. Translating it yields CASSPRQGYTEAFF.